These 20 T cell receptor beta chains were all obtained from the same sample, sequenced in a study of early stage breast cancer tumors. The method was immunoSEQ multiplex PCR; TCRdb's version includes in-frame clones alone and lacks a portion of them. The sample carries around 78,000 clones, 65% to 85% recorded once. The sample comprised blood. Receptors were obtained from a person between 55 and 70 years old with breast cancer.

Only a few counts were recorded for this clone. The chain combines TRBV21-1 with TRBJ2-5; the table's D call, TRBD2, has no DNA check behind it. TRBV21-1 is a pseudogene. This CDR3 has 13 amino acids. The CDR3 bases are TGTGCCAGCAGCAAAGCCGAGGGAGAGACCCAGTACTTC. Its protein is CASSKAEGETQYF.

The J gene is TRBJ1-6, the V gene TRBV16; D might be TRBD1 (6 bases). V was cut by 8 bases and J by 7 bases, with 12 bases left in between. CDR1 and CDR2 from the germline V gene are KGHSY and FQNENV. The CDR3 spans 13 residues. CDR3 loop: CASGPRGNSPLHF. DNA for the CDR3: TGTGCCAGCGGACCCAGGGGAAATTCACCCCTCCACTTT. Using reference TRBV16 and TRBJ1-6 for the parts outside the CDR3, the full variable domain is GEEVAQTPKHLVRGEGQKAKLYCAPIKGHSYVFWYQQVLKNEFKFLISFQNENVFDETGMPKERFSAKCLPNSPCSLEIQATKLEDSAVYFCASGPRGNSPLHFGNGTRLTVT.

The chain joins TRBV30 to TRBJ2-1; TRBD1 agrees at 8 bases. This CDR3 has 15 amino acids. V trimming: 0 bases; J trimming: 4 bases; junction bases outside the gene matches: 5. The germline V gene has CDR1 GTSNPN and CDR2 SVGIG (reference sequence). CDR3: CAWSVPGGAYNEQFF. The DNA for the CDR3 is TGTGCCTGGAGTGTACCAGGGGGCGCTTACAATGAGCAGTTCTTC.

The V gene is TRBV6-1, the J gene TRBJ2-5, with D perhaps matching TRBD2 (5 bases). CDR3 length: 12 amino acids. Germline V gene data show CDR1 as MNHNS and CDR2 as SASEGT. Deletions cut 7 bases from V and 5 bases from J, with 11 bases between. DNA for the CDR3: TGTGCCAGCACACCGGGGATGGAGACCCAGTACTTC. Translated, it gives CASTPGMETQYF.

The gene calls are TRBV28 and TRBJ2-7, with 7 nucleotides matching TRBD2. Looked up from germline, CDR1 is MDHEN and CDR2 is SYDVKM. The CDR3 is 14 amino acids. The V segment lost 6 bases and the J segment 5 bases; nucleotides outside the gene matches: 10. CDR3: CASRVPGGINEQYF. CDR3 sequence (DNA): TGTGCCAGCAGAGTACCGGGAGGAATTAACGAGCAGTACTTC.

V usage is TRBV29-1 and J usage is TRBJ2-7, with TRBD1 identical over 8 bases. Germline V CDR1 and CDR2: SQVTM, ANQGSEA. The length of the CDR3 is 12 residues. The V segment lost 4 bases and the J segment 2 bases; nucleotides outside the gene matches: 1. CDR3 loop: CSVVQGAYEQYF. As DNA, the CDR3 is TGCAGCGTTGTACAGGGGGCCTACGAGCAGTACTTC.

The CDR3 coding sequence is TGTGCCAGCAGCTTGGGGGGATATAGCAATCAGCCCCAGCATTTT. This encodes CASSLGGYSNQPQHF. The chain combines TRBV5-6 with TRBJ1-5; D is ambiguous. Germline CDR1 and CDR2: SGHDT and YYEEEE. This CDR3 region has 15 residues. Between the trimmed V and J ends, which lost 0 bases and 0 bases, there was a span of 7 bases. The full variable domain, completed using reference TRBV5-6 and TRBJ1-5, is DAGVTQSPTHLIKTRGQQVTLRCSPKSGHDTVSWYQQALGQGPQFIFQYYEEEERQRGNFPDRFSGHQFPNYSSELNVNALLLGDSALYLCASSLGGYSNQPQHFGDGTRLSIL.

On this clone itself: At the DNA level, this CDR3 is encoded by other sequences in the same sample as well. The chain has TRBV18 and TRBJ1-5, with D uncertain. There are 13 residues in the CDR3. V dropped 6 bases and J dropped 1 base, with 7 bases sitting between them. Germline assignment: CDR1 KGHSH and CDR2 LQKENI. CDR3 sequence (DNA): TGTGCCAGCTCGCCGGGGAGCAATCAGCCCCAGCATTTT. Translating gives CASSPGSNQPQHF.

This sequence joins TRBV9 and TRBJ2-1; 7 bases are shared with TRBD2. Germline V gene lookup returns CDR1 SGDLS and CDR2 YYNGEE. The CDR3 consists of 14 residues. V trimming: 2 bases; J trimming: 6 bases; junction bases outside the gene matches: 5. The chain's CDR3 is CASSVGAGTNEQFF. The DNA for the CDR3 is TGTGCCAGCAGCGTCGGAGCGGGGACCAATGAGCAGTTCTTC.

The rearrangement joins TRBV7-3 to TRBJ1-1, with D perhaps TRBD1 (5 bases). In germline, CDR1 is SGHTA, CDR2 FQGTGA. The CDR3 has 13 residues. V lost 6 bases, J lost 0 bases, and 8 bases lay in between. In DNA, the CDR3 is TGTGCCAGCAGTCAAGGGGTGAACACTGAAGCTTTCTTT. This codes for CASSQGVNTEAFF.

The CDR3 loop reads CASSLRQGRIETQYF. The CDR3 DNA sequence: TGTGCCAGCAGCTTAAGACAGGGGCGGATAGAGACCCAGTACTTC. The rearrangement uses TRBV7-9 and TRBJ2-5; 8 nucleotides line up with TRBD1. CDR3 length: 15 residues. Germline V lookup: CDR1 SEHNR, CDR2 FQNEAQ (reference sequence). V dropped 2 bases and J dropped 4; count of bases not matched to a gene: 6.

The chain links TRBV11-3 to TRBJ2-2, with D possibly being TRBD2 (5 bases). This CDR3 has 14 amino acids. In germline, CDR1 is SGHNT, CDR2 YENEEA. V lost 7 bases and J 6 bases, leaving 15 bases between the germline ends. The CDR3 protein is CASKTSGFAGELFF. The CDR3 coding sequence is TGTGCCAGCAAAACCTCGGGGTTCGCCGGGGAGCTGTTTTTT.

The chain combines TRBV7-9 with TRBJ2-1; tentative D call: TRBD2 (5 bases). The CDR3 covers 14 residues. V was clipped by 6 bases and J by 5 bases, with 14 bases between them. The germline CDR1 and CDR2 sequences are SEHNR and FQNEAQ (reference sequence). The CDR3 protein is CASSSSRSHNEQFF. The CDR3 DNA follows: TGTGCCAGCAGTTCTAGCAGGAGTCACAATGAGCAGTTCTTC.

The chain employs TRBV2 and TRBJ1-1; perhaps TRBD1 as D (6 bases). V was trimmed by 7 bases and J by 1 base, leaving 16 bases between them. CDR1 SNHLY and CDR2 FYNNEI come from the germline V gene. CDR3 length: 15 amino acids. The CDR3 spells CASTAEGGSNTEAFF. Here the CDR3 DNA reads TGTGCCAGCACCGCCGAGGGGGGCTCGAACACTGAAGCTTTCTTT.

The CDR3 region has the DNA TGTGCCAGCAGCTTAAGTAGGCCCCAAGGGGAGCAGTACTTC. Translating gives CASSLSRPQGEQYF. The genes are TRBV7-2 and TRBJ2-7; D is unresolved. Trimming took off 2 bases at V and 7 bases at J, with 15 bases between the two ends. Germline V CDR1 and CDR2: SGHTA, FQGNSA. The CDR3 has 14 residues.

This chain links TRBV19 with TRBJ2-6; D may be TRBD2 (5 bases). Germline V gene sequence: CDR1 LNHDA, CDR2 SQIVND (reference sequence). The CDR3 contains 15 residues. V was cut by 7 bases and J by 4 bases, with 14 bases left in between. The CDR3 region has the DNA TGTGCCAGTATAGATCTCCGAGGGGGGGCCAACGTCCTGACTTTC. Translating it yields CASIDLRGGANVLTF.

This clone came up a few times. This rearrangement joins TRBV10-1 to TRBJ1-1, with a possible D match to TRBD1 (6 bases). Germline V gives CDR1 WNHNN, CDR2 SYGVQD (reference sequence). The CDR3 loop spans 13 amino acids. Trimming pared 0 bases from V and 5 bases from J, leaving 7 bases between. CDR3 in DNA: TGCGCCAGCAGTGAGTCAAGGGGGACTGAAGCTTTCTTT. It is translated as CASSESRGTEAFF.

CDR3 loop: CASSVGQGGLETQYF. The DNA for the CDR3 is TGTGCCAGCAGCGTTGGACAGGGAGGCTTGGAGACCCAGTACTTC. The rearrangement links TRBV9 to TRBJ2-5, with 8 positions matching TRBD1. Germline trimming cut 2 bases from V and 5 bases from J; bases unmatched to any gene: 8. CDR1 is SGDLS and CDR2 is YYNGEE in the germline V gene. CDR3 length: 15 amino acids.

V gene TRBV5-4 combines with J gene TRBJ2-1, with a tentative D call TRBD2 (5 bases). Trimming pared 4 bases from V and 9 bases from J, leaving 8 bases between. The length of the CDR3 is 11 residues. CDR1 and CDR2 (germline): SGHNT, YYREEE (reference sequence). The CDR3 sequence is CASSLAGEQFF. The CDR3, as DNA: TGTGCCAGCAGCCTGGCGGGTGAGCAGTTCTTC.

The chain uses TRBV7-9 and TRBJ2-2, with 10 nucleotides matching TRBD2. The CDR3 is made up of 18 amino acids. Germline CDR1 SEHNR, CDR2 FQNEAQ (reference sequence). V trimming: 6 bases; J trimming: 7 bases; junction bases outside the gene matches: 17. The CDR3 here is CASRHLQAGGVGVGELFF. The CDR3 nucleotides read TGTGCCAGCAGGCACCTACAAGCGGGAGGGGTTGGCGTCGGGGAGCTGTTTTTT.